This entry is about one T cell receptor beta chain. Its matching antigen is unknown. The source of the sample is a study of T cell responses to AZD1222 COVID-19 vaccine. Study-level results: Repertoire sampling happened only post peak T cell response. Vaccine-associated CD4 TCRs spanned spike, dominant at 160-218 and 743-854. It was only a handful of AZD1222 recipients who were seropositive at baseline. Nearly half of spike-specific TCRs reportedly target unmutated variant regions.

In germline, CDR1 is SNHLY, CDR2 FYNNEI. Trimming took 7 bases from V and 1 from J; bases not matched to a gene: 5. The CDR3 is 15 residues long. Repertoires were generated with immunoSEQ multiplex PCR, while TCRdb's copy carries only in-frame clones and drops some. This sample has just under 90,000 clones, with approximately 90% found just once. The J gene is TRBJ2-7, the V gene TRBV2, with 12 bases lining up with TRBD2. Sequenced material: peripheral blood, taken 28 days after the second AZD1222 dose. This clonotype originated in an adult who received the AZD1222 COVID-19 vaccine. The CDR3 DNA reads TGTGCCAGCACCCTAGGACTAGCGGGATCCTACGAGCAGTACTTC. Translating gives CASTLGLAGSYEQYF.